The source of this T cell receptor beta chain is a study of response to subunit inactivated influenza vaccine. This clonotype occurred a few times. TCRdb reanalysed the RT-PCR reads using MiXCR and keeps one entry per CDR3 protein. The profile shows some 500,000 distinct CDR3 sequences, 16% of them singletons. The CDR3 runs to 13 residues. Per the germline V gene, CDR1 is LGHNA and CDR2 is YSLEER. With 0 bases removed from V and 7 bases from J, the gap between germline ends came to 7 bases. The chain has TRBV4-3 and TRBJ1-5; no firm D call. Sequencing was performed on CD4+ T cells sorted from PBMCs, taken around 25 months after vaccination. The sequence was collected from a man in his fifties or sixties who received an inactivated influenza vaccine. The CDR3 loop reads CASSQDGGQPQHF. The CDR3 DNA follows: TGCGCCAGCAGCCAAGATGGAGGGCAGCCCCAGCATTTT.